A selection of T cell receptor beta chains follows, all from one sample in a study of OX40 agonist ivuxolimab in advanced cancers. The data were produced by immunoSEQ multiplex PCR, yet TCRdb's version contains in-frame clones alone and is incomplete. The sample holds 10,000 to 15,000 clones, 70% to 80% seen once. The sample consisted of CD4+ or CD8+ T cells sorted from blood, taken in a trial of the OX40 agonist ivuxolimab. All receptors come from an adult with an advanced solid tumor such as melanoma, head and neck, liver or kidney cancer. Each CDR3 is given with its conserved first and last residue. D genes are given only for firm matches. Clone size is not always given. Where it is, it says once, few, many or a class for expanded clones.

clone_size,j_call,d_call,v_call,cdr3_aa,cdr3_nt
-,TRBJ2-2,TRBD1,TRBV9,CASSLRTGENTGELFF,TGTGCCAGCAGCCTTCGGACAGGCGAGAACACCGGGGAGCTGTTTTTT
medium-sized,TRBJ1-1,-,TRBV5-5,CASSFSGNTEAFF,TGTGCCAGCAGCTTTTCGGGGAACACTGAAGCTTTCTTT
-,TRBJ2-7,-,TRBV5-8,CASSATSFSEQYF,TGTGCCAGCAGCGCCACTAGCTTCTCCGAGCAGTACTTC
-,TRBJ2-7,-,TRBV7-9,CASSLSLYEQYF,TGTGCCAGCAGCTTATCCCTCTACGAGCAGTACTTC
-,TRBJ1-5,-,TRBV28,CASSLSFVQGPHQPQHF,TGTGCCAGCAGTTTAAGCTTCGTCCAGGGACCCCATCAGCCCCAGCATTTT
-,TRBJ2-1,TRBD2,TRBV6-6,CASREVAGQDNEQFF,TGTGCCAGCAGGGAAGTAGCGGGCCAAGACAATGAGCAGTTCTTC
-,TRBJ2-1,-,TRBV19,CASSIGSAGTNFFYNEQFF,TGTGCCAGTAGTATTGGGTCCGCAGGCACCAACTTCTTCTACAATGAGCAGTTCTTC
-,TRBJ2-1,-,TRBV9,CASSVGGLSHGEQFF,TGTGCCAGCAGCGTAGGGGGACTGTCCCACGGGGAGCAGTTCTTC
-,TRBJ1-2,-,TRBV9,CASSVGGGFIPVNYGYTF,TGTGCCAGCAGCGTAGGAGGGGGATTCATTCCGGTAAACTATGGCTACACCTTC
-,TRBJ1-1,-,TRBV7-7,CASSSLSGTEAFF,TGTGCTAGCAGCTCCTTGAGCGGAACTGAAGCTTTCTTT
-,TRBJ1-1,-,TRBV27,CASRDTNTEAFF,TGTGCCAGCAGAGACACGAACACTGAAGCTTTCTTT
-,TRBJ1-6,-,TRBV2,CASSEQLSSYNSPLHF,TGTGCCAGCAGTGAACAACTTAGCTCCTATAATTCACCCCTCCACTTT
few,TRBJ2-2,-,TRBV6-5,CASSYSGGELFF,TGTGCCAGCAGTTACTCTGGCGGGGAGCTGTTTTTT
-,TRBJ2-7,-,TRBV6-5,CASSPPSNPYEQYF,TGTGCCAGCAGCCCCCCTAGTAACCCCTACGAGCAGTACTTC
once,TRBJ1-4,-,TRBV5-6,CASSLGTFATNEKLFF,TGTGCCAGCAGCTTGGGGACGTTTGCAACTAATGAAAAACTGTTTTTT
medium-sized,TRBJ1-2,-,TRBV7-9,CASSSSGYGYTF,TGTGCCAGCAGCTCCTCGGGGTATGGCTACACCTTC
-,TRBJ2-7,-,TRBV6-1,CASSERGGGTYEQYF,TGTGCCAGCAGTGAACGGGGAGGGGGCACCTACGAGCAGTACTTC
-,TRBJ2-1,-,TRBV4-3,CASSQEMISYNEQFF,TGCGCCAGCAGCCAAGAGATGATCTCCTACAATGAGCAGTTCTTC
-,TRBJ1-2,TRBD1,TRBV7-8,CASSRTQGFGSNGYTF,TGTGCCAGCAGTCGTACACAGGGGTTCGGAAGCAATGGCTACACCTTC
-,TRBJ2-6,-,TRBV6-1,CASSEEEAGANVLTF,TGTGCCAGCAGTGAAGAGGAGGCGGGGGCCAACGTCCTGACTTTC
-,TRBJ2-3,-,TRBV5-8,CASSFWQAAPDTQYF,TGTGCCAGCAGCTTTTGGCAGGCTGCTCCAGATACGCAGTATTTT
once,TRBJ2-1,TRBD2,TRBV7-3,CASSLISSGNNEQFF,TGTGCCAGCAGCTTAATATCTAGCGGGAACAATGAGCAGTTCTTC
-,TRBJ1-2,-,TRBV10-3,CAISEPVGGAIYGYTF,TGTGCCATCAGTGAGCCCGTCGGGGGGGCTATCTATGGCTACACCTTC
-,TRBJ2-1,-,TRBV2,CASSDMGGRSEQFF,TGTGCCAGCAGTGATATGGGGGGACGGAGTGAGCAGTTCTTC
-,TRBJ1-1,-,TRBV27,CASKGFSEAFF,TGTGCCAGCAAGGGTTTCTCTGAAGCTTTCTTT
-,TRBJ1-4,-,TRBV4-3,CASSPTEMNEKLFF,TGCGCCAGCAGCCCGACAGAGATGAATGAAAAACTGTTTTTT
-,TRBJ1-1,TRBD1,TRBV9,CASSEGANTEAFF,TGTGCCAGCAGCGAGGGGGCTAACACTGAAGCTTTCTTT
-,TRBJ2-7,TRBD2,TRBV27,CASSMKGLAGGYEQYF,TGTGCCAGCAGTATGAAAGGACTAGCGGGGGGCTACGAGCAGTACTTC
-,TRBJ2-7,-,TRBV4-3,CASSQDSSLSYEQYF,TGCGCCAGCAGCCAAGACAGCAGCCTATCCTACGAGCAGTACTTC
-,TRBJ2-3,TRBD2,TRBV10-2,CASSEGLAGTSTDTQYF,TGCGCCAGCAGTGAGGGACTAGCGGGGACTAGCACAGATACGCAGTATTTT
-,TRBJ2-1,TRBD2,TRBV11-1,CASSLAWVAGGNEQFF,TGTGCCAGCAGCTTAGCATGGGTGGCGGGAGGAAATGAGCAGTTCTTC
-,TRBJ2-5,-,TRBV9,CASSVAEDQETQYF,TGTGCCAGCAGCGTAGCGGAGGACCAAGAGACCCAGTACTTC
-,TRBJ1-2,-,TRBV13,CASSSQGHPYGYTF,TGTGCCAGCAGCTCACAGGGTCACCCCTATGGCTACACCTTC
-,TRBJ2-7,-,TRBV11-3,CASSHPEGGEQYF,TGTGCCAGCAGCCACCCTGAGGGGGGCGAGCAGTACTTC
-,TRBJ2-7,TRBD2,TRBV5-4,CASSPTTGLAGSYEQYF,TGTGCCAGCAGCCCAACTACGGGACTAGCGGGGTCCTACGAGCAGTACTTC
-,TRBJ1-2,TRBD1,TRBV25-1,CASSPGTGLGYTF,TGTGCCAGCAGCCCCGGGACAGGGCTCGGCTACACCTTC
-,TRBJ1-1,-,TRBV27,CASSLPGQSEAFF,TGTGCCAGCAGTTTACCGGGGCAGAGCGAAGCTTTCTTT
-,TRBJ2-5,-,TRBV6-5,CAGGRETQYF,TGTGCCGGCGGCAGGGAGACCCAGTACTTC
-,TRBJ1-1,TRBD1,TRBV11-2,CASSRTGTANTEAFF,TGTGCCAGCAGTAGGACCGGGACAGCGAACACTGAAGCTTTCTTT
-,TRBJ1-1,TRBD1,TRBV27,CASSAGQPMLTEAFF,TGTGCCAGCAGCGCGGGACAGCCAATGCTCACTGAAGCTTTCTTT
once,TRBJ2-1,-,TRBV19,CASSHTESSYNEQFF,TGTGCCAGTAGCCACACCGAGAGCTCCTACAATGAGCAGTTCTTC
-,TRBJ1-3,-,TRBV27,CASSLIGTGNTIYF,TGTGCCAGCAGTTTAATAGGGACTGGAAACACCATATATTTT
-,TRBJ1-2,-,TRBV5-8,CASFPRGTNYGYTF,TGTGCCAGCTTCCCCAGGGGAACCAACTATGGCTACACCTTC
medium-sized,TRBJ1-2,-,TRBV7-9,CASSLNQGGNYTF,TGTGCCAGCAGTCTAAATCAAGGGGGGAATTATACCTTC
-,TRBJ2-7,-,TRBV6-6,CASSYFDGSSYEQYF,TGTGCCAGCAGTTACTTCGACGGCTCCTCCTACGAGCAGTACTTC
-,TRBJ2-2,-,TRBV7-9,CASSLGGNSANTGELFF,TGTGCCAGCAGCTTGGGTGGGAACTCCGCGAACACCGGGGAGCTGTTTTTT
few,TRBJ1-1,-,TRBV4-2,CASSHFGGNEAFF,TGTGCCAGCAGCCATTTCGGGGGGAATGAAGCTTTCTTT
-,TRBJ2-7,-,TRBV19,CASSKDRDFSYEQYF,TGTGCCAGTAGTAAAGACAGGGACTTTTCCTACGAGCAGTACTTC
few,TRBJ1-1,-,TRBV6-4,CASSDSANTEAFF,TGTGCCAGCAGTGACTCAGCGAACACTGAAGCTTTCTTT
-,TRBJ2-3,-,TRBV28,CASSPHWNTQYF,TGTGCCAGCAGTCCTCATTGGAATACGCAGTATTTT
-,TRBJ1-5,-,TRBV28,CASSPVQGSNQPQHF,TGTGCCAGCAGTCCGGTCCAGGGTAGCAATCAGCCCCAGCATTTT
-,TRBJ1-1,-,TRBV4-1,CASSQGLWGVRDTEAFF,TGCGCCAGCAGCCAAGGGCTTTGGGGGGTAAGGGACACTGAAGCTTTCTTT
-,TRBJ1-1,-,TRBV7-2,CASSFRYTEAFF,TGTGCCAGCAGCTTTAGGTACACTGAAGCTTTCTTT
-,TRBJ1-2,TRBD1,TRBV28,CASSSHGTDLNYGYTF,TGTGCCAGCAGTTCACACGGGACAGATCTAAACTATGGCTACACCTTC
-,TRBJ1-5,-,TRBV19,CASSPSGSRGNQPQHF,TGTGCCAGTAGCCCATCTGGAAGTAGGGGAAATCAGCCCCAGCATTTT
-,TRBJ2-1,-,TRBV4-1,CASSQETREQFF,TGCGCCAGCAGCCAAGAAACGCGGGAGCAGTTCTTC
-,TRBJ1-2,TRBD1,TRBV15,CATSTPSDRVDYGYTF,TGTGCCACCAGCACCCCCTCTGACAGGGTGGACTATGGCTACACCTTC
-,TRBJ2-1,-,TRBV9,CASSASFSGSYNEQFF,TGTGCCAGCAGCGCCTCCTTCAGCGGGTCCTACAATGAGCAGTTCTTC
-,TRBJ1-3,-,TRBV25-1,CASEEGRGLSGNTIYF,TGTGCCAGCGAGGAGGGGCGCGGGTTATCTGGAAACACCATATATTTT
few,TRBJ1-3,TRBD1,TRBV10-3,CAISESSDRGTHSSGNTIYF,TGTGCCATCAGTGAGTCTTCGGACAGGGGGACGCACTCCTCTGGAAACACCATATATTTT